The present entry profiles one T cell receptor (beta chain) with its context. This sample was taken from a study of long-term antiretroviral therapy in people with HIV. CDR3 length: 12 amino acids. The germline gives CDR1 GTSNPN, CDR2 SVGIG (reference sequence). V lost 0 bases, J lost 5 bases, and 8 bases lay in between. At survey level, the immunoSEQ assay was run in its v3.0 version. The data were produced by immunoSEQ multiplex PCR, yet TCRdb's version contains in-frame clones alone and is incomplete. The sample shows more than 15,000 clones, about 95% of them seen only once. Per donor, at least one pre-ART and at least two post-ART PBMC samples were obtained.

The chain is built from TRBV30 and TRBJ2-7; the D gene is possibly TRBD2 (5 bases). The source of this sequence is a man aged 25 to 45 with HIV. Specimen: unsorted PBMCs, collected around 10 years after starting antiretroviral therapy. CDR3 nucleotide sequence: TGTGCCTGGAGTGTCCCCGGGAACGAGCAGTACTTC. Its protein is CAWSVPGNEQYF.